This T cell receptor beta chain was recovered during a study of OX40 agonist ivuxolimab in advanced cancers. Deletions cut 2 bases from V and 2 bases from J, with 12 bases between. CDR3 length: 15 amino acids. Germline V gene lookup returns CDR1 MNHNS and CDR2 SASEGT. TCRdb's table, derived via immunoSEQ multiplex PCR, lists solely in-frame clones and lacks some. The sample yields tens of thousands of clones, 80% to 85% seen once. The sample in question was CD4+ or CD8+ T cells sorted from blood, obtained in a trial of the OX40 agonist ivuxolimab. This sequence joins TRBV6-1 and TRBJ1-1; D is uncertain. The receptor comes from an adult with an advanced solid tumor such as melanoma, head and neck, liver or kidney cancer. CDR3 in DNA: TGTGCCAGCAGTGAATTTAGTTGGGTCAACACTGAAGCTTTCTTT. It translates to CASSEFSWVNTEAFF.